The rows below give T cell receptor beta chains drawn from one sample of a study of shared clonotypes between healthy human individuals. Assay: immunoSEQ multiplex PCR; the TCRdb copy retains only in-frame clones and omits some. The sample consists of around 2.1 million clones, under 95% of them appearing once. The sample taken for sequencing was naive CD8+ T cells from PBMCs. These receptors all come from a man aged 18 to 35 in good health. Some clones in this sample may be carry-over from other donors' samples. CDR3s leave out the opening cysteine and the closing phenylalanine or tryptophan.

CDR3 protein: ASSLPQGALDGYT; V gene: TRBV7-9; CDR3 length: 13
CDR3 protein: ASSHLHSLVSSYEQY; V gene: TRBV14; CDR3 length: 15
CDR3 protein: ASSFERETQY; V gene: TRBV28; CDR3 length: 10
CDR3 protein: ASRDRARNEQF; V gene: TRBV2; CDR3 length: 11
CDR3 protein: ASSLVWGRGGHEKLF; V gene: TRBV5-5; CDR3 length: 15
CDR3 protein: ASSHRGDEQY; V gene: TRBV25-1; CDR3 length: 10
CDR3 protein: ASSQSRGLDYGYT; V gene: TRBV4-1; CDR3 length: 13
CDR3 protein: ASSLSVGGGTEAF; V gene: TRBV27; CDR3 length: 13
CDR3 protein: AIMTSGTDTQY; V gene: TRBV6-6; CDR3 length: 11
CDR3 protein: ASKSAENEKLF; V gene: TRBV19; CDR3 length: 11
CDR3 protein: ASSEARGRGQPQH; V gene: TRBV6-1; CDR3 length: 13
CDR3 protein: ASSFQQGQILSYGYT; V gene: TRBV5-1; CDR3 length: 15
CDR3 protein: ASSQERRWGVSSTDTQY; V gene: TRBV4-3; CDR3 length: 17
CDR3 protein: ASSEAVGPRVDNYGYT; V gene: TRBV6-1; CDR3 length: 16
CDR3 protein: ASSVDELGPYEQY; V gene: TRBV9; CDR3 length: 13
CDR3 protein: ASSLEEATGYSGNTIY; V gene: TRBV5-1; CDR3 length: 16
CDR3 protein: ASSPLFRANTEAF; V gene: TRBV6-6; CDR3 length: 13
CDR3 protein: ASISRAGAYEQY; V gene: TRBV5-6; CDR3 length: 12
CDR3 protein: ASSPGDPYNEQF; V gene: TRBV28; CDR3 length: 12
CDR3 protein: ASSPGLARSDTQY; V gene: TRBV5-4; CDR3 length: 13
CDR3 protein: ASSLDRAGNANEQF; V gene: TRBV18; CDR3 length: 14
CDR3 protein: ASSPVSGANVLT; V gene: TRBV19; CDR3 length: 12